The rows below give T cell receptor beta chains drawn from one sample of a study of blood T cell repertoires in COVID-19. Assay used: immunoSEQ multiplex PCR; TCRdb lists only in-frame clones, some missing. Here the sample spans about 400,000 clones, approximately 86% being singletons. The source material was peripheral blood. Every receptor here comes from a human donor in a cohort sampled during active COVID-19. Each CDR3 is given with its conserved first and last residue. The D gene is left open where the match is weak. Rows give clone size only sometimes, using once, few, many, or a class for an expanded clone.

d_gene	v_gene	j_gene	abundance	CDR3aa	CDR3nt
.	TRBV10-3	TRBJ2-7	.	CAISKRQGGYEQYF	TGTGCCATCAGTAAAAGACAGGGAGGTTACGAGCAGTACTTC
TRBD1	TRBV5-1	TRBJ1-2	.	CASSLGQGGPYGYTF	TGCGCCAGCAGCTTGGGCCAGGGGGGTCCCTATGGCTACACCTTC
TRBD1	TRBV15	TRBJ1-2	.	CATSRDLTFRTGNGYTF	TGTGCCACCAGCAGAGATTTAACTTTCAGGACAGGAAATGGCTACACCTTC
.	TRBV15	TRBJ2-1	.	CATSRDNRGPAEQFF	TGTGCCACCAGCAGAGATAATAGGGGCCCCGCTGAGCAGTTCTTC
TRBD2	TRBV30	TRBJ2-7	.	CAWSPGRVEQYF	TGTGCCTGGAGTCCGGGGAGGGTCGAGCAGTACTTC
.	TRBV11-2	TRBJ2-3	once	CASSLAGAVDTQYF	TGTGCCAGCAGCTTAGCGGGAGCTGTAGATACGCAGTATTTT
TRBD1	TRBV6-5	TRBJ2-7	.	CASGQGVGYEQYF	TGTGCCAGCGGCCAGGGGGTCGGCTACGAGCAGTACTTC
TRBD1	TRBV6-2/TRBV6-3	TRBJ1-6	few	CASSLTGGPSSPLHF	TGTGCCAGCAGTCTGACAGGGGGTCCCAGTTCACCCCTCCACTTT
.	TRBV15	TRBJ1-3	.	CATKDRISGNTIYF	TGTGCCACCAAAGACAGGATCTCTGGAAACACCATATATTTT
TRBD2	TRBV4-1	TRBJ2-5	.	CASSQDRLAGQETQYF	TGCGCCAGCAGCCAAGATAGACTAGCGGGGCAAGAGACCCAGTACTTC
.	TRBV10-3	TRBJ1-3	.	CAIRQGSDGNTIYF	TGTGCCATAAGGCAGGGGTCAGATGGAAACACCATATATTTT
.	TRBV7-3	TRBJ2-3	many	CASSLIGGTDTQYF	TGTGCCAGCAGCTTAATCGGGGGCACAGATACGCAGTATTTT
.	TRBV30	TRBJ2-7	.	CAWGRRAGGPYEQYF	TGTGCCTGGGGACGTCGGGCAGGAGGCCCCTACGAGCAGTACTTC
.	TRBV5-5	TRBJ2-7	few	CASSNRVNEQYF	TGTGCCAGCAGCAACAGGGTTAACGAGCAGTACTTC
TRBD2	TRBV3-1/TRBV3-2	TRBJ2-7	.	CASSQDRVAGREQYF	TGTGCCAGCAGCCAAGATCGGGTAGCGGGAAGAGAGCAGTACTTC
.	TRBV7-7	TRBJ2-5	.	CASSLRGRETQYF	TGTGCTAGCAGCTTACGCGGAAGAGAGACCCAGTACTTC
.	TRBV3-1/TRBV3-2	TRBJ2-5	.	CASSQPGVPPETQYF	TGTGCCAGCAGCCAACCGGGGGTCCCCCCGGAGACCCAGTACTTC
TRBD1	TRBV27	TRBJ1-6	.	CASTQDRGGNSPLHF	TGTGCCAGCACTCAGGACAGGGGGGGAAATTCACCCCTCCACTTT
.	TRBV12-3/TRBV12-4	TRBJ1-5	.	CASSYGQNQPQHF	TGTGCCAGCAGTTATGGACAGAATCAGCCCCAGCATTTT
.	TRBV10-1	TRBJ1-5	.	CASSESTVQPQHF	TGCGCCAGCAGTGAAAGTACGGTTCAGCCCCAGCATTTT
.	TRBV3-1/TRBV3-2	TRBJ2-1	.	CASSYGTPREGNEQFF	TGTGCCAGCAGCTACGGGACACCTAGAGAGGGCAATGAGCAGTTCTTC
.	TRBV6-6	TRBJ2-1	.	CASSPLAGSHGINEQFF	TGTGCCAGCAGTCCCCTTGCGGGCAGCCACGGTATCAATGAGCAGTTCTTC
.	TRBV3-1/TRBV3-2	TRBJ2-5	.	CASSQGGRGALETQYF	TGTGCCAGCAGCCAAGGAGGCCGGGGGGCCCTGGAGACCCAGTACTTC
.	TRBV9	TRBJ1-1	.	CASSPTFGGRNTEAFF	TGTGCCAGCAGCCCCACGTTCGGGGGGAGGAACACTGAAGCTTTCTTT
TRBD2	TRBV30	TRBJ2-7	.	CAWLRGRGRNEQYF	TGTGCCTGGCTGCGGGGGCGCGGGAGGAACGAGCAGTACTTC
.	TRBV7-2	TRBJ1-2	.	CASSLFPSQGGYTF	TGTGCCAGCAGCTTATTCCCGAGCCAGGGCGGCTACACCTTC
TRBD1	TRBV18	TRBJ2-7	.	CASSPDRVGEQYF	TGTGCCAGCTCACCCGACAGGGTGGGCGAGCAGTACTTC
.	TRBV7-9	TRBJ1-2	.	CASSKQDDYGYTF	TGTGCCAGCAGCAAACAGGATGACTATGGCTACACCTTC
.	TRBV9	TRBJ1-1	.	CASSVHFMAEAEAFF	TGTGCCAGCAGCGTTCATTTTATGGCTGAGGCTGAAGCTTTCTTT
TRBD1	TRBV29-1	TRBJ2-7	.	CSVFDRVGSYEQYF	TGCAGCGTATTCGACAGGGTAGGCTCCTACGAGCAGTACTTC
.	TRBV29-1	TRBJ2-7	few	CSVGSGFQYF	TGCAGCGTTGGATCGGGATTTCAGTACTTC
.	TRBV18	TRBJ2-5	.	CASSPATGNQETQYF	TGTGCCAGCTCACCCGCGACAGGAAATCAAGAGACCCAGTACTTC
.	TRBV6-5	TRBJ1-4	.	CASRGGHSNTEKLFF	TGTGCCAGTCGGGGAGGGCACAGTAATACTGAAAAACTGTTTTTT
.	TRBV19	TRBJ1-6	once	CASSVGSRSSSPLHF	TGTGCCAGTAGTGTCGGGAGTCGAAGCAGCTCACCCCTCCACTTT
TRBD1	TRBV5-1	TRBJ2-3	.	CASSLQDRATDTQYF	TGCGCCAGCAGCTTGCAGGACAGGGCTACAGATACGCAGTATTTT
TRBD1	TRBV2	TRBJ2-2	.	CASSARGTGELFF	TGTGCCAGCAGTGCCAGGGGGACCGGGGAGCTGTTTTTT
.	TRBV3-1/TRBV3-2	TRBJ2-7	.	CASSQDGLANEQYF	TGTGCCAGCAGCCAAGATGGGCTAGCAAACGAGCAGTACTTC
.	TRBV6-1	TRBJ1-2	.	CASSDAPGVYGYTF	TGTGCCAGCAGTGATGCTCCAGGGGTATATGGCTACACCTTC
TRBD2	TRBV3-1/TRBV3-2	TRBJ2-1	.	CASSQEDSGGSYNEQFF	TGTGCCAGCAGCCAAGAGGACAGCGGGGGCTCCTACAATGAGCAGTTCTTC
.	TRBV11-2	TRBJ2-3	.	CASSLSGTGVADTQYF	TGTGCCAGCAGCTTAAGTGGAACGGGAGTCGCAGATACGCAGTATTTT
TRBD1	TRBV6-1	TRBJ2-7	.	CASSDRQGARIVFEQYF	TGTGCCAGCAGTGATAGACAGGGGGCGAGGATAGTGTTCGAGCAGTACTTC
TRBD1	TRBV9	TRBJ1-6	few	CASSETGAPYNSPLHF	TGTGCCAGCAGCGAGACAGGGGCGCCCTATAATTCACCCCTCCACTTT
.	TRBV30	TRBJ2-7	few	CAWRPPGGASSYEQYF	TGTGCCTGGAGGCCTCCGGGGGGCGCAAGCTCCTACGAGCAGTACTTC